Included here is one TCR beta chain sequence, with context. Its antigen is undetermined. The CDR3 loop spans 10 amino acids. CDR1 SNHLY and CDR2 FYNNEI come from the germline V gene. V lost 10 bases and J 4 bases, leaving 7 bases between the germline ends. Data came from immunoSEQ multiplex PCR; TCRdb stores just in-frame clones and leaves some out. The data contain around 2,100,000 clones, roughly 94% of them singletons. This sample is drawn from a study of shared clonotypes between healthy human individuals. Background on the study: The cohort had a couple of women and a few men, ages 18 to 49. Study results and caveats: The genetic and exposure-history diversity represented was limited by few donors. Memory subsets generally showed lower estimated richness than naive subsets. A few donors showed sharing of approximately 5% of naive CD4 clonotypes.

Naive-designated CD8 cells lacked CD45RO, were positively enriched for CCR7, and omitted terminally differentiated effector memory CD45RA+ cells. The clonotype originates from a man younger than 35 in good health. Material for sequencing was naive CD8+ T cells sorted from blood. The gene calls are TRBV2 and TRBJ2-5; D not certain. CDR3 in amino acids: CATMSETQYF. CDR3 DNA: TGTGCCACCATGTCAGAGACCCAGTACTTC. The complete variable domain, with remaining parts taken from reference TRBV2 and TRBJ2-5, reads EPEVTQTPSHQVTQMGQEVILRCVPISNHLYFYWYRQILGQKVEFLVSFYNNEISEKSEIFDDQFSVERPDGSNFTLKIRSTKLEDSAMYFCATMSETQYFGPGTRLLVL.